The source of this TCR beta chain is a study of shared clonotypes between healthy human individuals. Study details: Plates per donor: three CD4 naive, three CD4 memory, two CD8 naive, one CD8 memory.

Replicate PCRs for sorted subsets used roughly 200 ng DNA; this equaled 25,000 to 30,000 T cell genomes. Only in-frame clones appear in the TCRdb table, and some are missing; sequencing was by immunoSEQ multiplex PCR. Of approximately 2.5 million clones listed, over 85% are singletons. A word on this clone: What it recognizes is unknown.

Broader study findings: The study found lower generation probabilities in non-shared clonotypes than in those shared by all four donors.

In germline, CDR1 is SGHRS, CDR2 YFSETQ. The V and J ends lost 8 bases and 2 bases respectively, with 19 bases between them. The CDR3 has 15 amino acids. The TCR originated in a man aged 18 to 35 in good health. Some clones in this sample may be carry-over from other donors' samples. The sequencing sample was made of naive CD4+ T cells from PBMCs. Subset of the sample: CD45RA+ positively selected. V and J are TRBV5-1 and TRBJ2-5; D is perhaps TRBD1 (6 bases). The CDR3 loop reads CASADHRADQETQYF. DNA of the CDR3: TGCGCCAGTGCGGATCACAGGGCTGATCAAGAGACCCAGTACTTC.